These 24 T cell receptor beta chains were all obtained from the same sample, sequenced in a study of cytotoxic CD8 clonotypes in ibrutinib-treated CLL. The repertoire was sequenced with immunoSEQ multiplex PCR; TCRdb's copy has only in-frame clones and lacks some. This table holds around 50,000 clones, about 50% found once. Sample: PBMCs, taken after 24 months of ibrutinib treatment. These TCRs come from a human donor with chronic lymphocytic leukemia.

The genes are TRBV6-1 and TRBJ1-1; TRBD1 matches 7 bases. The germline V gene encodes CDR1 MNHNS and CDR2 SASEGT. The CDR3 spans 15 residues. The V segment lost 11 bases and the J segment 4 bases; nucleotides outside the gene matches: 16. The CDR3 loop is CAGRQGPFPGTEAFF. The CDR3 nucleotides read TGTGCCGGGAGACAGGGCCCCTTCCCGGGCACTGAAGCTTTCTTT.

This chain connects TRBV27 to TRBJ2-5; tentatively, D is TRBD1 or TRBD2 (7 bases each). The CDR3 contains 16 residues. CDR1 is MNHEY, CDR2 SMNVEV, per germline (reference sequence). V shed 2 bases and J shed 5 bases, with 18 bases lying between them. CDR3 nucleotide sequence: TGTGCCAGCAGTTTAACCCCAGGGGGGGTGAAGGAGACCCAGTACTTC. It is translated as CASSLTPGGVKETQYF.

The V and J genes are TRBV2 and TRBJ2-4, with D maybe TRBD2 (6 bases). Germline CDR1 reads SNHLY; CDR2 reads FYNNEI. Trimming stripped 10 bases from V and 0 bases from J, with 16 bases between. This CDR3 contains 15 residues. The chain's CDR3 is CATTFERVAKNIQYF. The CDR3 nucleotides are TGTGCCACCACTTTTGAGCGGGTAGCCAAAAACATTCAGTACTTC. The full variable domain, rest sourced from reference TRBV2 and TRBJ2-4, is EPEVTQTPSHQVTQMGQEVILRCVPISNHLYFYWYRQILGQKVEFLVSFYNNEISEKSEIFDDQFSVERPDGSNFTLKIRSTKLEDSAMYFCATTFERVAKNIQYFGAGTRLSVL.

The V gene is TRBV5-1, the J gene TRBJ2-7, with D uncertain. There are 14 residues in the CDR3. CDR1 is SGHRS, CDR2 YFSETQ, per germline. V was cut by 0 bases and J by 7 bases, with 14 bases left in between. The CDR3 here is CASSLDGWRWEQYF. The CDR3 DNA sequence: TGCGCCAGCAGCTTGGATGGCTGGCGCTGGGAGCAGTACTTC.

The chain joins TRBV25-1 to TRBJ2-2; no clear D. Germline CDR1 and CDR2: MGHDK and SYGVNS. The CDR3 loop spans 16 amino acids. Trimming pared 2 bases from V and 2 bases from J, leaving 12 bases between. The CDR3 is CASSEGKVANTGELFF. For the CDR3, the DNA is TGTGCCAGCAGTGAAGGAAAGGTAGCTAACACCGGGGAGCTGTTTTTT.

The chain has TRBV7-9 and TRBJ1-6, with 10 positions matching TRBD1. This CDR3 is built from 15 residues. Trimming cost V 3 bases and J 9 bases; bases outside gene matches: 5. Germline V gene sequence: CDR1 SEHNR, CDR2 FQNEAQ (reference sequence). The CDR3 nucleotides are TGTGCCAGCAGCTTCGACAGGGGGCGTCTTTCACCCCTCCACTTT. This sequence encodes CASSFDRGRLSPLHF.

V is TRBV13 and J is TRBJ2-2, with D uncertain. CDR3 length: 13 amino acids. V was cut by 6 bases and J by 1 base, with 6 bases left in between. The germline V gene has CDR1 PRHDT and CDR2 FYEKMQ (reference sequence). The CDR3 coding sequence is TGTGCCAGCAGTTTTGGGAACACCGGGGAGCTGTTTTTT. It yields the protein CASSFGNTGELFF.

The V gene is TRBV6-4, the J gene TRBJ2-1; 7 positions agree with TRBD1. Germline trimming cut 4 bases from V and 6 bases from J; bases unmatched to any gene: 9. The CDR3 spans 15 residues. The germline gives CDR1 MRHNA, CDR2 SNTAGT. The CDR3 spells CASSGWTGRGNEQFF. The CDR3 nucleotides read TGTGCCAGCAGTGGATGGACAGGAAGGGGCAATGAGCAGTTCTTC.

This clone was counted between two and nine times. The genes are TRBV4-1 and TRBJ1-2; 7 bases agree with TRBD1. Unmatched junction bases numbered 12, after V lost 5 bases and J lost 0 bases. Germline CDR1 reads MGHRA; CDR2 reads YSYEKL. The CDR3 runs to 17 residues. CDR3 in DNA: TGCGCCAGCAGCGCCCCCGGGACAGTGAGAACTAACTATGGCTACACCTTC. Protein product: CASSAPGTVRTNYGYTF.

This chain joins TRBV19 and TRBJ2-5; tentative D call: TRBD1 (6 bases). This CDR3 has 13 amino acids. Germline CDR1 LNHDA, CDR2 SQIVND (reference sequence). V lost 9 bases and J 1 base, leaving 12 bases between the germline ends. The CDR3 coding sequence is TGTGCCAGGCTGGGACACCTCCAAGAGACCCAGTACTTC. Protein product: CARLGHLQETQYF. The variable domain in full, completed from reference TRBV19 and TRBJ2-5, reads DGGITQSPKYLFRKEGQNVTLSCEQNLNHDAMYWYRQDPGQGLRLIYYSQIVNDFQKGDIAEGYSVSREKKESFPLTVTSAQKNPTAFYLCARLGHLQETQYFGPGTRLLVL.

This chain links TRBV6-6 with TRBJ2-2; no reliable D call. Germline lookup yields CDR1 MNHNY and CDR2 SVGAGI (reference sequence). The CDR3 covers 16 residues. V lost 0 bases and J lost 0, with 8 bases in between. CDR3 sequence (DNA): TGTGCCAGCAGTTACTCCCCGATTTCGAACACCGGGGAGCTGTTTTTT. Amino acid sequence: CASSYSPISNTGELFF.

The rearrangement joins TRBV7-6 to TRBJ2-1, with unresolved D. The germline V gene has CDR1 SGHVS and CDR2 FNYEAQ. Trimming took off 0 bases at V and 8 bases at J, with 11 bases between the two ends. CDR3 size: 14 residues. In DNA form, the CDR3 reads TGTGCCAGCAGCTTAGCGTCCTATCGAGATGAGCAGTTCTTC. Its protein is CASSLASYRDEQFF.

V and J are TRBV29-1 and TRBJ2-7; D is possibly TRBD2 (7 bases). The CDR3 length is 13 residues. Looked up from germline, CDR1 is SQVTM and CDR2 is ANQGSEA. V was clipped by 7 bases and J by 3 bases, with 16 bases between them. The CDR3 loop is CSALGGQNYEQYF. CDR3 DNA: TGCAGCGCCCTCGGGGGGCAAAACTACGAGCAGTACTTC.

This clone was found a few times. The genes are TRBV5-4 and TRBJ1-2, with 8 positions matching TRBD1. V shed 2 bases, J shed 8 bases, and the junction held 11 bases outside the gene matches. Germline loops: CDR1 SGHNT, CDR2 YYREEE (reference sequence). The CDR3 loop spans 15 amino acids. This CDR3 is CASSLGTDRVSGYTF. CDR3 bases: TGTGCCAGCAGCTTAGGGACGGACAGGGTCTCGGGCTACACCTTC.

Details on this clone: This same CDR3 is encoded by further DNA sequences in the sample. The J gene is TRBJ1-6, the V gene TRBV25-1; D gene ambiguous. CDR3 length: 13 amino acids. V lost 2 bases and J 8 bases, leaving 7 bases between the germline ends. Per the germline V gene, CDR1 is MGHDK and CDR2 is SYGVNS. CDR3 DNA: TGTGCCAGCAGTGAAGTCGGCCATTCACCCCTCCACTTT. The encoded protein is CASSEVGHSPLHF.

This chain links TRBV5-4 with TRBJ2-1; D is uncertain. Deletions cut 9 bases from V and 8 bases from J, with 27 bases between. This CDR3 is 16 amino acids long. CDR1 is SGHNT and CDR2 is YYREEE in the germline V gene (reference sequence). This CDR3 is CAITPPGRLTRDEQFF. CDR3 nucleotide sequence: TGTGCCATAACCCCACCCGGGCGGCTCACTCGGGATGAGCAGTTCTTC.

J is TRBJ2-7 and V is TRBV6-5, with D uncertain. Germline V gene sequence: CDR1 MNHEY, CDR2 SVGAGI. CDR3 length: 14 amino acids. V lost 7 bases and J 2 bases, leaving 15 bases between the germline ends. Written as DNA, the CDR3 is TGTGCCAGCACTCCCCCAGGTCCCACCTACGAGCAGTACTTC. Its translation: CASTPPGPTYEQYF.

This clone was detected a few times. The chain joins TRBV6-1 to TRBJ1-3, with no clear D. V lost 6 bases and J 4 bases, leaving 10 bases between the germline ends. Germline CDR1 reads MNHNS; CDR2 reads SASEGT. The CDR3 totals 13 residues. This CDR3 is CASSLLDGNTIYF. CDR3 nucleotides: TGTGCCAGCAGCCTCTTGGACGGAAACACCATATATTTT.

This chain uses TRBV11-1 with TRBJ2-5; D is ambiguous. Germline V gene lookup returns CDR1 SGHAT and CDR2 FQDESV (reference sequence). V lost 4 bases and J 4 bases, leaving 13 bases between the germline ends. This CDR3 spans 14 amino acids. CDR3 residues: CASSSSGPPETQYF. The DNA for the CDR3 is TGTGCCAGCAGCTCCTCGGGCCCTCCAGAGACCCAGTACTTC.

This clone is judged medium-sized. The CDR3 is CATSREEGSNSPLHF. CDR3 DNA sequence: TGTGCCACCAGCAGAGAGGAGGGGAGTAATTCACCCCTCCACTTT. This chain connects TRBV15 to TRBJ1-6; D is possibly TRBD1 (5 bases). CDR1 is LNHNV and CDR2 is YYDKDF in the germline V gene (reference sequence). This CDR3 is built from 15 residues. The V end was cut by 0 bases, the J end by 6 bases, with 9 bases between.

The chain couples TRBV10-1 to TRBJ2-3, with D perhaps matching TRBD1 (6 bases). The germline gives CDR1 WNHNN, CDR2 SYGVQD (reference sequence). The CDR3 length is 13 residues. Trimming took off 5 bases at V and 4 bases at J, with 10 bases between the two ends. The CDR3 sequence: CASSITGPDTQYF. The CDR3 nucleotides are TGCGCCAGCAGTATTACAGGGCCAGATACGCAGTATTTT.

In its sample, this clone was seen a few times. The rearrangement links TRBV6-1 to TRBJ1-2; unclear D gene. The germline V gene encodes CDR1 MNHNS and CDR2 SASEGT. This CDR3 is built from 13 residues. V was clipped by 3 bases and J by 2 bases, with 7 bases between them. This CDR3 reads CASSESQNYGYTF. The CDR3 bases are TGTGCCAGCAGTGAGAGTCAGAACTATGGCTACACCTTC.

The gene calls are TRBV25-1 and TRBJ1-2; D not resolved. The V gene's germline CDR1 is MGHDK and CDR2 SYGVNS. The CDR3 runs to 14 residues. Trimming took off 0 bases at V and 4 bases at J, with 9 bases between the two ends. The CDR3 nucleotides read TGTGCCAGCAGTGAATATACAGAACCCTATGGCTACACCTTC. Protein product: CASSEYTEPYGYTF.

The chain carries TRBV19 and TRBJ1-5, with no clear D. The germline V gene has CDR1 LNHDA and CDR2 SQIVND (reference sequence). The CDR3 spans 14 residues. The germline V and J ends were trimmed by 2 bases and 7 bases, with 12 bases remaining between them. Written as DNA, the CDR3 is TGTGCCAGTAGTATAAGACTGTCAGGACAGCCCCAGCATTTT. Amino acid sequence: CASSIRLSGQPQHF. The complete variable domain, with remaining parts taken from reference TRBV19 and TRBJ1-5, reads DGGITQSPKYLFRKEGQNVTLSCEQNLNHDAMYWYRQDPGQGLRLIYYSQIVNDFQKGDIAEGYSVSREKKESFPLTVTSAQKNPTAFYLCASSIRLSGQPQHFGDGTRLSIL.